The clone carrying this T cell receptor (beta chain) showed up just a few times. The data were produced by immunoSEQ multiplex PCR, yet TCRdb's version contains in-frame clones alone and is incomplete. The top ten hold over 0.95% of the sample, which has a few hundred thousand clones, 80% to 90% seen once. This record comes from a study of cytomegalovirus exposure and HLA in healthy donors. Trimming at V came to 8 bases and at J to 2 bases, leaving 3 bases not matched to a gene. This CDR3 has 14 amino acids. The germline CDR1 and CDR2 sequences are KGHSH and LQKENI. The sequence derives from a woman in her late teens or twenties in good health and CMV-seronegative. Sequenced: PBMCs. The rearrangement uses TRBV18 and TRBJ2-7, with 13 bases identical to TRBD2. The DNA of the CDR3 is TGTGCCAGCCGGGGACTAGCGGGGACCTACGAGCAGTACTTC. It encodes CASRGLAGTYEQYF.